These 3 T cell receptor beta chains share one sample of origin, sequenced in a study of T-cell reconstitution after alpha-beta-depleted transplantation in children. Unique molecular identifiers were built into the TCRbeta library. One entry per CDR3 protein results from TCRdb running MiXCR on the PCR reads. The table has approximately 400,000 distinct CDR3 sequences, roughly 15% seen once. The specimen was PBMCs, mostly from graft donor cells, collected 360 days after TCRalphabeta/CD19-depleted stem cell transplant. The origin of the receptors is a boy under three years old who had a stem cell transplant for Wiskott-Aldrich syndrome, so the T cells may come from the graft donor.

This clonotype was observed a handful of times. V is TRBV12-3 or TRBV12-4 and J is TRBJ2-1; D is unresolved. V was trimmed by 3 bases and J by 3 bases, leaving 9 bases between them. The length of the CDR3 is 14 residues. Here the CDR3 DNA reads TGTGCCAGCAGTTTTAGGCGGAACTACAATGAGCAGTTCTTC. Translated, it gives CASSFRRNYNEQFF.

The sample holds a few counts of this clonotype. The rearrangement uses TRBV12-3 or TRBV12-4 and TRBJ2-5, with no clear D. The CDR3 spans 12 residues. V was cut by 2 bases and J by 5 bases, with 6 bases left in between. CDR3 coding DNA: TGTGCCAGCAGTTTATTTTATGAGACCCAGTACTTC. This codes for CASSLFYETQYF.

This chain joins TRBV4-1 and TRBJ2-7, with 9 bases that match TRBD1. The CDR3 loop spans 17 amino acids. The germline V gene encodes CDR1 MGHRA and CDR2 YSYEKL. V dropped 3 bases and J dropped 2; count of bases not matched to a gene: 11. The CDR3 is CASSQFTGTGITYEQYF. The CDR3 nucleotides read TGCGCCAGCAGCCAGTTCACCGGGACAGGGATAACCTACGAGCAGTACTTC.